The rows below give T cell receptor beta chains drawn from one sample of a study of blood T cell repertoires in COVID-19. TCRdb's table, derived via immunoSEQ multiplex PCR, lists solely in-frame clones and lacks some. This table has fewer than 650,000 clones, around 90% appearing once. Sequenced material: peripheral blood. These receptors all come from a woman in her forties or fifties with COVID-19, enrolled during active disease. Both conserved end residues are part of each CDR3. The order of the fields is D gene, CDR3 length, V gene, clone size, J gene, CDR3 protein, CDR3 DNA. A D gene is named only where the DNA matches it firmly. Clone size is not always given. Where it is, it says once, few, many or a class for expanded clones.

TRBD1	17	TRBV4-1	-	TRBJ1-4	CASSQSVGTGRWEKLFF	TGCGCCAGCAGCCAAAGTGTAGGGACAGGGCGTTGGGAAAAACTGTTTTTT
-	12	TRBV10-3	once	TRBJ1-2	CAISGQLYGYTF	TGTGCCATCAGTGGACAGCTCTATGGCTACACCTTC
-	12	TRBV7-9	-	TRBJ2-5	CASSSLQETQYF	TGCGCCAGCAGCTCCCTCCAAGAGACCCAGTACTTC
-	15	TRBV5-1	-	TRBJ1-2	CASSLGTGEIGGYTF	TGCGCCAGCAGCTTGGGGACGGGGGAGATTGGAGGCTACACCTTC
-	15	TRBV5-8	-	TRBJ1-5	CASSPVLGANQPQHF	TGTGCCAGCAGCCCCGTCCTAGGGGCAAATCAGCCCCAGCATTTT
-	15	TRBV5-4	-	TRBJ2-7	CASSSTPSAAYEQYF	TGTGCCAGCAGCTCCACCCCCTCTGCGGCGTACGAGCAGTACTTC
TRBD1	15	TRBV5-3	-	TRBJ1-4	CARSFQGAVGEKLFF	TGTGCCAGAAGCTTTCAGGGGGCGGTCGGCGAAAAACTGTTTTTT
-	13	TRBV2	-	TRBJ1-5	CASARDSNQPQHF	TGTGCCAGCGCCAGGGATAGCAATCAGCCCCAGCATTTT
-	13	TRBV2	once	TRBJ1-1	CARAGGMNTEAFF	TGTGCCCGAGCGGGGGGCATGAACACTGAAGCTTTCTTT
-	15	TRBV2	-	TRBJ1-4	CASSEDRGTNEKLFF	TGTGCCAGCAGTGAAGATCGGGGAACTAATGAAAAACTGTTTTTT
TRBD2	15	TRBV5-1	-	TRBJ2-3	CASSLTSGGSDTQYF	TGCGCCAGCAGCCTGACTAGCGGGGGGTCGGATACGCAGTATTTT
-	14	TRBV29-1	-	TRBJ2-1	CSVEGQSSYNEQFF	TGCAGCGTTGAGGGCCAGAGCTCCTACAATGAGCAGTTCTTC
-	15	TRBV19	-	TRBJ2-7	CASSKGRDGLYEQYF	TGTGCCAGTAGTAAGGGGCGGGACGGTTTGTACGAGCAGTACTTC
-	12	TRBV27	few	TRBJ2-2	CASSWHTGELFF	TGTGCCAGCAGTTGGCACACCGGGGAGCTGTTTTTT
-	14	TRBV6-1	-	TRBJ2-3	CASSEKPRADTQYF	TGTGCCAGCAGTGAAAAGCCCCGGGCAGATACGCAGTATTTT
TRBD1	15	TRBV24-1	-	TRBJ2-3	CATSEYRGSTDTQYF	TGTGCCACCAGTGAATACAGGGGTAGCACAGATACGCAGTATTTT
TRBD1	14	TRBV30	few	TRBJ1-6	CAWSDGQGYSPLHF	TGTGCCTGGAGCGATGGACAGGGATATTCACCCCTCCACTTT
-	14	TRBV27	-	TRBJ1-4	CASSLSSGNEKLFF	TGTGCCAGCAGTTTGTCCAGCGGTAATGAAAAACTGTTTTTT
TRBD1	15	TRBV12-5	-	TRBJ1-1	CASGRGQGVTTEAFF	TGTGCTAGTGGCCGGGGACAGGGGGTGACCACTGAAGCTTTCTTT
-	13	TRBV2	-	TRBJ2-4	CASSVDGENIQYF	TGTGCCAGCAGTGTCGACGGGGAAAACATTCAGTACTTC
TRBD1	15	TRBV6-5	-	TRBJ1-4	CASSTLTQGEGKLFF	TGTGCCAGCAGTACCTTAACACAGGGGGAAGGAAAACTGTTTTTT
-	14	TRBV27	-	TRBJ1-6	CASSPRGNNSPLHF	TGTGCCAGCAGCCCTAGGGGTAATAATTCACCCCTCCACTTT
-	12	TRBV7-9	-	TRBJ1-4	CASSLESGKLFF	TGTGCCAGCAGCTTAGAATCCGGAAAACTGTTTTTT
-	13	TRBV2	-	TRBJ1-1	CASSNSLNTEAFF	TGTGCCAGCTCGAACAGTCTGAACACTGAAGCTTTCTTT
TRBD1	15	TRBV9	-	TRBJ2-1	CASRSGTGPYNEQFF	TGTGCCAGCAGATCGGGGACAGGGCCCTACAATGAGCAGTTCTTC
TRBD1	15	TRBV7-9	-	TRBJ2-2	CASSSGQGKSGELFF	TGTGCCAGCAGCTCCGGACAGGGGAAGTCCGGGGAGCTGTTTTTT
TRBD1	14	TRBV19	-	TRBJ1-5	CASSSTGGDQPQHF	TGTGCCAGTAGTTCGACAGGGGGCGATCAGCCCCAGCATTTT
-	11	TRBV2	-	TRBJ2-3	CASREEDTQYF	TGTGCCAGCAGGGAGGAAGATACGCAGTATTTT
TRBD2	19	TRBV29-1	-	TRBJ2-1	CSVERPASGSPGPYNEQFF	TGCAGCGTTGAGAGGCCGGCTAGCGGGTCGCCCGGACCCTACAATGAGCAGTTCTTC
TRBD1	16	TRBV18	-	TRBJ2-7	CASSPFDRAPSYEQYF	TGTGCCAGCTCACCCTTCGACAGGGCCCCGTCTTACGAGCAGTACTTC
TRBD1	14	TRBV10-3	-	TRBJ1-6	CAIRGTGTGSPLHF	TGTGCCATCAGGGGAACAGGGACAGGTTCACCCCTCCACTTT
-	12	TRBV2	-	TRBJ1-1	CASNRANTEAFF	TGTGCCAGCAACAGGGCGAACACTGAAGCTTTCTTT
-	15	TRBV29-1	-	TRBJ2-7	CSVMTQGIRYGEQYF	TGCAGCGTGATGACTCAGGGGATCCGCTATGGCGAGCAGTACTTC
TRBD2	16	TRBV13	-	TRBJ2-1	CASSLGLAGGGSEQFF	TGTGCCAGCAGCTTAGGACTAGCGGGGGGCGGGAGTGAGCAGTTCTTC
TRBD1	15	TRBV6-5	-	TRBJ1-1	CASSSYRGEGTEAFF	TGTGCCAGCAGCTCGTACAGGGGTGAGGGTACTGAAGCTTTCTTT
-	15	TRBV6-5	-	TRBJ2-7	CASSPGETETYEQYF	TGTGCCAGCAGTCCGGGAGAAACCGAAACCTACGAGCAGTACTTC
TRBD1	19	TRBV23-1	-	TRBJ2-5	CASSQLGDGDSFPQETQYF	TGCGCCAGCAGTCAATTAGGCGATGGGGACAGCTTCCCTCAAGAGACCCAGTACTTC
-	13	TRBV5-1	-	TRBJ2-5	CASRATGLETQYF	TGCGCCAGCAGGGCTACAGGGTTGGAGACCCAGTACTTC
-	13	TRBV12-3/TRBV12-4	-	TRBJ1-1	CASSLVQATLTFF	TGTGCCAGCAGTTTAGTACAGGCCACCTTGACTTTCTTT
-	15	TRBV7-2	-	TRBJ2-7	CASTEGGQPFYEQYF	TGTGCCAGCACCGAGGGGGGACAGCCCTTCTACGAGCAGTACTTC